The source of this T cell receptor (beta chain) is a study of spatial heterogeneity in lung cancer. TCRdb passed the 5' RACE reads through MiXCR, listing each CDR3 protein once. The data hold fewer than 60,000 distinct CDR3 sequences, with roughly 7% observed a single time. As for time point: blood at routine non-recurrence follow-up after resection. Whole RNA, which was extracted from tumor, nontumor lung tissue or frozen PBMC, was sequenced without any cell sorting. Per germline, CDR1 MNHEY and CDR2 SVGEGT. Trimming took 5 bases from V and 5 from J, leaving 21 bases between them. The length of the CDR3 is 17 residues.

The TCR sequence derives from a female donor with early-stage non-small cell lung cancer. The material sequenced was PBMCs, taken at follow-up. The rearrangement links TRBV6-2 or TRBV6-3 to TRBJ2-2, with D maybe TRBD1 (5 bases). The CDR3 region has the DNA TGTGCCAGCAGTCAACAGGACCGTGGGATGTGGACCGGGGAGCTGTTTTTT. Translation gives CASSQQDRGMWTGELFF.